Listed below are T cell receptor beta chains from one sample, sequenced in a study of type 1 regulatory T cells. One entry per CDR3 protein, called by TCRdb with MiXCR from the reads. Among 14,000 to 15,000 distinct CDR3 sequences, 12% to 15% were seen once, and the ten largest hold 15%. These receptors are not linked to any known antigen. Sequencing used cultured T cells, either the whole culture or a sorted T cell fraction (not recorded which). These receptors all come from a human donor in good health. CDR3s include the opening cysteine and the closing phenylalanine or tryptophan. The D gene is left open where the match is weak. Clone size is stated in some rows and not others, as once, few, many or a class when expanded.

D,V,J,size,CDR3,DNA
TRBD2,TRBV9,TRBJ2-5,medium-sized,CASSVGGRAEETQYF,TGTGCCAGCAGCGTAGGCGGGAGGGCAGAAGAGACCCAGTACTTC
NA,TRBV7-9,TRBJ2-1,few,CASSGHNEQFF,TGTGCCAGCAGCGGGCACAATGAGCAGTTCTTC
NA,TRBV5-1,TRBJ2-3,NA,CASSQQGSDTQYF,TGCGCCAGCAGCCAACAGGGTTCAGATACGCAGTATTTT
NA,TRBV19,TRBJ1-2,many,CASTLGMDRPNYGYTF,TGTGCCAGTACCCTTGGCATGGACAGACCTAACTATGGCTACACCTTC
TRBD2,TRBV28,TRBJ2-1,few,CASSSPGLAVLF,TGTGCCAGCAGTTCGCCCGGACTAGCGGTACTATTC
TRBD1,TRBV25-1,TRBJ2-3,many,CASSESGTGSPDTQYF,TGTGCCAGCAGTGAGTCCGGGACAGGCTCCCCAGATACGCAGTATTTT
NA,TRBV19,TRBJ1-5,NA,CASTLRDFYQPQHF,TGTGCCAGTACCCTGAGGGACTTTTATCAGCCCCAGCATTTT
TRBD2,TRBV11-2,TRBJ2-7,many,CASSRPLAGGSYEQYF,TGTGCCAGCAGCCGACCCCTAGCGGGGGGCTCCTACGAGCAGTACTTC
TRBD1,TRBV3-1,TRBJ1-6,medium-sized,CASSQTDREPLHF,TGTGCCAGCAGCCAAACGGACAGGGAGCCCCTCCACTTT
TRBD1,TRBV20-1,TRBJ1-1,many,CSAGDSVNTEAFF,TGCAGTGCTGGGGACAGTGTGAACACTGAAGCTTTCTTT
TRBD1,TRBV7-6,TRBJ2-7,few,CASSLGGQGLYEQYF,TGTGCCAGCAGCTTAGGGGGACAGGGCCTCTACGAGCAGTACTTC
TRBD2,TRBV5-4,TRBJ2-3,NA,CASSFPSGAGDTQYF,TGTGCCAGCAGCTTCCCTAGCGGGGCGGGAGATACGCAGTATTTT
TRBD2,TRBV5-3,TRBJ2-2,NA,CARSHPYYLAGEGGELFF,TGTGCCAGAAGCCACCCCTACTATCTAGCGGGAGAAGGTGGGGAGCTGTTTTTT
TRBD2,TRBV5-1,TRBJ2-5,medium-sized,CASRSTSGSQETQYF,TGCGCCAGCAGATCGACTAGCGGGAGCCAAGAGACCCAGTACTTC
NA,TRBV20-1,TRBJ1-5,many,CSAKTSGLSNQPQHF,TGCAGTGCTAAGACCTCAGGGTTGAGCAATCAGCCCCAGCATTTT